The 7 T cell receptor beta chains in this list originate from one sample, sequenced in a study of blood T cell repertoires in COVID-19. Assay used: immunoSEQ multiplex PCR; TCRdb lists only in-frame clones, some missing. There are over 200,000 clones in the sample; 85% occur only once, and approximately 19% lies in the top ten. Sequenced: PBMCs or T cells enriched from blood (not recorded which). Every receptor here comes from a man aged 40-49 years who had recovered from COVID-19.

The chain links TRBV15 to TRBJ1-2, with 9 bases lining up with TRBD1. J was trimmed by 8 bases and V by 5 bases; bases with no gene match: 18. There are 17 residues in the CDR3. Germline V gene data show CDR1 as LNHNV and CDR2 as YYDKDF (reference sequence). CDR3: CATSRTARGTGTEGYTF. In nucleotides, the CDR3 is TGTGCCACCAGCCGTACCGCGCGAGGGACAGGGACAGAAGGCTACACCTTC.

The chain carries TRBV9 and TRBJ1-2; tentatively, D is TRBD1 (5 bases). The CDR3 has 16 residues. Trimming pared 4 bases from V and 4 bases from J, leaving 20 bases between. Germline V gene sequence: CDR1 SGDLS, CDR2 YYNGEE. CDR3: CASSPRDASPGYGYTF. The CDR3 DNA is TGTGCCAGCAGCCCGCGGGACGCCTCCCCCGGCTATGGCTACACCTTC.

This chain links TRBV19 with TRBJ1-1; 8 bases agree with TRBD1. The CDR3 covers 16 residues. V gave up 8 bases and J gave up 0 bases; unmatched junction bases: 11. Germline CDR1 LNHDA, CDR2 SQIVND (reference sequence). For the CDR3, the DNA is TGTGCCAGTTTAGACGACAGGGGCCACATGAACACTGAAGCTTTCTTT. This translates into CASLDDRGHMNTEAFF.

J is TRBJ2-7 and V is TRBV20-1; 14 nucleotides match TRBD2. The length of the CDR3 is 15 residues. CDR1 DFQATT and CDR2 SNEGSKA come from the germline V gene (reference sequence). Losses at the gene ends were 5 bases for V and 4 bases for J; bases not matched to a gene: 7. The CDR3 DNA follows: TGCAGTGCTGGTGGGGGGACTAGCGGGAGTTACGAGCAGTACTTC. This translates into CSAGGGTSGSYEQYF.

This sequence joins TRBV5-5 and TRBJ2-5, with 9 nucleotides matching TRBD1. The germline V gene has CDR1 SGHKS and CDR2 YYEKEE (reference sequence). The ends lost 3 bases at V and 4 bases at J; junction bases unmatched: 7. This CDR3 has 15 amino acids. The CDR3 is CASSSSPDRGETQYF. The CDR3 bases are TGTGCCAGCAGCTCCTCTCCGGACAGGGGAGAGACCCAGTACTTC.

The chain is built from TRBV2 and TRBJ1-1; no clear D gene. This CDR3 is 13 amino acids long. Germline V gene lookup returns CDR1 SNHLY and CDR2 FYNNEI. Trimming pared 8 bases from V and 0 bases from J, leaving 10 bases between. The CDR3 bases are TGTGCCAGCGCGCGGCAGATGAACACTGAAGCTTTCTTT. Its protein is CASARQMNTEAFF.

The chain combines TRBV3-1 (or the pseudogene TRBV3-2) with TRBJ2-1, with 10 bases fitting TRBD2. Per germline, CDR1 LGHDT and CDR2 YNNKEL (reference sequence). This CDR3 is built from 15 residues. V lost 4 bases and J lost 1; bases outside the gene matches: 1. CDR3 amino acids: CASSPTSGSYNEQFF. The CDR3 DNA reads TGTGCCAGCAGCCCGACTAGCGGGTCCTACAATGAGCAGTTCTTC.